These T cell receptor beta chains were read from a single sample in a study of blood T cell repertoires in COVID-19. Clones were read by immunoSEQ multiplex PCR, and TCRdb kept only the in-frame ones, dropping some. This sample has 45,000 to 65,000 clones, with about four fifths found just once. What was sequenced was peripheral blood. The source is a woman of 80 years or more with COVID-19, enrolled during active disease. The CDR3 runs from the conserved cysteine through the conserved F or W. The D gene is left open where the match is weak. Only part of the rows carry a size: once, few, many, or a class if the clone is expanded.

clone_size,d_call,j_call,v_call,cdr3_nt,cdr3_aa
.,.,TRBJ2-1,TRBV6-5,TGTGCCAGCAGTTTGTCTAAATCCTACAATGAGCAGTTCTTC,CASSLSKSYNEQFF
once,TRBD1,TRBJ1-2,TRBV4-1,TGCGCCAGCAGCCAGCCCTGGGACAGAGGAAAGGGCTACACCTTC,CASSQPWDRGKGYTF
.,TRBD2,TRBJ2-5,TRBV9,TGTGCCAGCAGCCGACTAGCGGGAGACCAAGAGACCCAGTACTTC,CASSRLAGDQETQYF
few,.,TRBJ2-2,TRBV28,TGTGCCAGCAGTTTGGTGGTCCCCACACTAGGTTGGGCCGGGGAGCTGTTTTTT,CASSLVVPTLGWAGELFF
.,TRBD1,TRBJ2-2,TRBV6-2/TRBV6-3,TGTGCCAGCAGTCCGGGACAGGTCCTGACCGGGGAGCTGTTTTTT,CASSPGQVLTGELFF
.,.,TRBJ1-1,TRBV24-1,TGTGCCGTCCAAGGAGCGGGCACTGAAGCTTTCTTT,CAVQGAGTEAFF
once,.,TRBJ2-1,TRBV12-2,TGTGCAAGTCGGATAGTCGGACTAGCGGCCTACAATGAGCAGTTCTTC,CASRIVGLAAYNEQFF
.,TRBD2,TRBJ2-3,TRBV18,TGTGCCAGCTCATCCTCGACTAGCGGGAGTCGCACAGATACGCAGTATTTT,CASSSSTSGSRTDTQYF
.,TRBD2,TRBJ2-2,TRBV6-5,TGTGTCAGCAGTTCTAGCGGGAGGTTCACCGGGGAGCTGTTTTTT,CVSSSSGRFTGELFF
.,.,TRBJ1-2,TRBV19,TGTGCCAGTGCTCATCCACAGGGTGGATCCACCTTC,CASAHPQGGSTF
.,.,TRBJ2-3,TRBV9,TGTGCCAGCACCCCGGTCAGCACAGATACGCAGTATTTT,CASTPVSTDTQYF
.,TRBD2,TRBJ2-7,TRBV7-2,TGTGCCAGCAGCTTAGAAATAGCGGGAGGGCCGGGGTACGAGCAGTACTTC,CASSLEIAGGPGYEQYF
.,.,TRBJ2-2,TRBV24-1,TGTGCCACCAGTGCCTGGGACTTCGCGAACACCGGGGAGCTGTTTTTT,CATSAWDFANTGELFF
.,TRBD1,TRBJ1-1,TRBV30,TGTGCCTGGAGTGTAGGGACAGGGAACACTGAAGCTTTCTTT,CAWSVGTGNTEAFF
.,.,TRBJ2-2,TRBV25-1,TGTGCCAGCACAGGGAAGGGCACCGGGGAGCTGTTTTTT,CASTGKGTGELFF
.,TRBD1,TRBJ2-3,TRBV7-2,TGTGCCAGCAGCTCCGGATCAACAGGGGTATGGTATTTT,CASSSGSTGVWYF
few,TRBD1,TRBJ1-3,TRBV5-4,TGTGCCAGCAGCAGGGGACAGAGCTCTGGAAACACCATATATTTT,CASSRGQSSGNTIYF
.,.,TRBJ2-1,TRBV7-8,TGTGCCAGCAGTTACGCGACTAGTTTGGATGAGCAGTTCTTC,CASSYATSLDEQFF
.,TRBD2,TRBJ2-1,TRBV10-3,TGTGCCATCAGTGAGTCTACTAGCGGGCGCAATGAGCAGTTCTTC,CAISESTSGRNEQFF
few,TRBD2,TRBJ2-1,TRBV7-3,TGTGCCAGCAAGATTAGCGGGAGTGCCTACAATGAGCAGTTCTTC,CASKISGSAYNEQFF
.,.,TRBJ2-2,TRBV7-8,TGTGCCAGCAGCTTAGTCAGGGCTGGCACCGGGGAGCTGTTTTTT,CASSLVRAGTGELFF
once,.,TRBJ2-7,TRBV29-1,TGCAGCGTTGAAGGGCAGTCCTACGAGCAGTACTTC,CSVEGQSYEQYF
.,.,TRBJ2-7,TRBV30,TGTGCCTGGAGTGCGATCGCCCTAAGACAGAATCGTGAGCAGTACTTC,CAWSAIALRQNREQYF
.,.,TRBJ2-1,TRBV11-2,TGTGCCAGCAGCCTCCGGGACTTCCTCGATGAGCAGTTCTTC,CASSLRDFLDEQFF
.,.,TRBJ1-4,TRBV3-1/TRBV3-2,TGTGCCAGCAGCCTAAAGCTCGACAGCGCGGGAGAAAAACTGTTTTTT,CASSLKLDSAGEKLFF
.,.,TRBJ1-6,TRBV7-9,TGTGCCAGCAGCTTAGAACAATATAATTCACCCCTCCACTTT,CASSLEQYNSPLHF
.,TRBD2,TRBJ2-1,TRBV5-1,TGCGCCAGCAGCTTACTAGCGGGAAACAATGAGCAGTTCTTC,CASSLLAGNNEQFF
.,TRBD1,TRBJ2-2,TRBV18,TGTGCCAGCTCGAACCGGGACAGTAACACCGGGGAGCTGTTTTTT,CASSNRDSNTGELFF
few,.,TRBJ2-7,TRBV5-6,TGTGCCAGCAGCAAACTCTACGAGCAGTACTTC,CASSKLYEQYF
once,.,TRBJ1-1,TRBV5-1,TGCGCCAGCAGCTTGGGGGACACCATGAACACTGAAGCTTTCTTT,CASSLGDTMNTEAFF